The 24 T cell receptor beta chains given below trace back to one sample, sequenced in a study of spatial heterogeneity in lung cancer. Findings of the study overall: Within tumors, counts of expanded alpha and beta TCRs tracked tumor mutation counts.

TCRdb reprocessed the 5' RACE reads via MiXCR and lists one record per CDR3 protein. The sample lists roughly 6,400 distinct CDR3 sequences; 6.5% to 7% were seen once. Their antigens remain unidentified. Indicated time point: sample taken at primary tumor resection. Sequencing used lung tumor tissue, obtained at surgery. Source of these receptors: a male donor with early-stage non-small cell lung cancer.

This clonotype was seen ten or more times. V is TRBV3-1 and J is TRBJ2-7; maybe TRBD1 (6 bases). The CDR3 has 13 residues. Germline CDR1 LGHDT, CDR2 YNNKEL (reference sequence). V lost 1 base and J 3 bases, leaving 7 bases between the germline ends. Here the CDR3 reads CASSQGGHYEQYF. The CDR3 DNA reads TGTGCCAGCAGCCAAGGGGGACACTACGAGCAGTACTTC.

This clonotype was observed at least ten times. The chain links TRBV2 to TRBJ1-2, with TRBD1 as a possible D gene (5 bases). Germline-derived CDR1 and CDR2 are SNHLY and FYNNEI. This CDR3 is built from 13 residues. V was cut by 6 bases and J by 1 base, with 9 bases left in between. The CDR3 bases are TGTGCCAGCAGCCTACAGGTTAACTATGGCTACACCTTC. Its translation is CASSLQVNYGYTF. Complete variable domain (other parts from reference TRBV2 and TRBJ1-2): EPEVTQTPSHQVTQMGQEVILRCVPISNHLYFYWYRQILGQKVEFLVSFYNNEISEKSEIFDDQFSVERPDGSNFTLKIRSTKLEDSAMYFCASSLQVNYGYTFGSGTRLTVV.

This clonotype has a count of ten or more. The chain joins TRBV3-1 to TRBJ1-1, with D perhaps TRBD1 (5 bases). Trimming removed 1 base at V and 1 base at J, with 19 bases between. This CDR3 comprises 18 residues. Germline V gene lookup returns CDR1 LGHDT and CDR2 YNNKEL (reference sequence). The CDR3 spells CASSQGGGLGVTNTEAFF. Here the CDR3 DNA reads TGTGCCAGCAGCCAAGGGGGTGGGTTAGGGGTCACGAACACTGAAGCTTTCTTT.

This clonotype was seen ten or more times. The CDR3 DNA is TGTGCCAGCAGCTTAGGGGGGGACTCCTACGAGCAGTACTTC. This translates into CASSLGGDSYEQYF. The V and J genes are TRBV7-9 and TRBJ2-7; D is possibly TRBD2 (6 bases). Germline V gene sequence: CDR1 SEHNR, CDR2 FQNEAQ (reference sequence). Trimming took 1 base from V and 0 from J, leaving 7 bases between them. This CDR3 region has 14 residues.

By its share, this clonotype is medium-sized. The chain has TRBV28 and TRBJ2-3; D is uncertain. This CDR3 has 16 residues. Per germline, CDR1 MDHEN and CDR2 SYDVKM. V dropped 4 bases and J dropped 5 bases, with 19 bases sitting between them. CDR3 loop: CASSSTFWLQKDTQYF. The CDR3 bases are TGTGCCAGCAGTTCAACTTTTTGGCTCCAAAAAGATACGCAGTATTTT.

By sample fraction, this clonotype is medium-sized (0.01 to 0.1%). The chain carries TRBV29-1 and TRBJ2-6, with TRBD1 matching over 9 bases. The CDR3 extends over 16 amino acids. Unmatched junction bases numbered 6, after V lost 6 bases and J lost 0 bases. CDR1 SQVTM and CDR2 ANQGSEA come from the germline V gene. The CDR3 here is CSVLTGGSSGANVLTF. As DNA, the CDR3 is TGCAGCGTCCTTACAGGGGGCAGCTCTGGGGCCAACGTCCTGACTTTC.

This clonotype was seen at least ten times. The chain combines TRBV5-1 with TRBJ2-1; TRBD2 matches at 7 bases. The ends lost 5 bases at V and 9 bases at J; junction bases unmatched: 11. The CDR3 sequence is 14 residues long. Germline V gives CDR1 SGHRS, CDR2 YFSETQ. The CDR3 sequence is CASSLRGRESEQFF. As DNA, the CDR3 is TGCGCCAGCAGTCTCCGAGGGCGGGAGAGTGAGCAGTTCTTC. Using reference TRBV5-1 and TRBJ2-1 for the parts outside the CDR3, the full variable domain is KAGVTQTPRYLIKTRGQQVTLSCSPISGHRSVSWYQQTPGQGLQFLFEYFSETQRNKGNFPGRFSGRQFSNSRSEMNVSTLELGDSALYLCASSLRGRESEQFFGPGTRLTVL.

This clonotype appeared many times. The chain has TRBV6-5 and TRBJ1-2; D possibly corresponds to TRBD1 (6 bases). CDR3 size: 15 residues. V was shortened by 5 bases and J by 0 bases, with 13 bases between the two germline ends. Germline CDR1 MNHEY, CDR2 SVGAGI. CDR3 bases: TGTGCCAGCAGTCTGCGACAGGCAGCTAACTATGGCTACACCTTC. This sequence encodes CASSLRQAANYGYTF.

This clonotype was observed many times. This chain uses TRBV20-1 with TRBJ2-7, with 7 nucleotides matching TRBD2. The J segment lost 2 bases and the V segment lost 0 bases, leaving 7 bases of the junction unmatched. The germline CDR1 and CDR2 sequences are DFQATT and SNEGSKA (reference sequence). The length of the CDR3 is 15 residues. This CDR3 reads CSARDAGTKPYEQYF. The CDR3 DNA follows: TGCAGTGCTAGAGACGCCGGGACTAAACCCTACGAGCAGTACTTC.

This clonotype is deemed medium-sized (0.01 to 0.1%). CDR3 DNA sequence: TGCAGTGCTAATCGGGGCGGGATCCAGAATGAGCAGTTCTTC. Translated: CSANRGGIQNEQFF. V and J are TRBV20-1 and TRBJ2-1; maybe TRBD2 (6 bases). Germline V gives CDR1 DFQATT, CDR2 SNEGSKA (reference sequence). This CDR3 contains 14 residues. V was shortened by 4 bases and J by 7 bases, with 17 bases between the two germline ends.

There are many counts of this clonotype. The CDR3 sequence is CASSLSVGAEQYF. CDR3 DNA sequence: TGTGCCAGCAGTTTATCGGTCGGTGCCGAGCAGTACTTC. V is TRBV27 and J is TRBJ2-7; D gene unclear. Germline CDR1 is MNHEY and CDR2 is SMNVEV (reference sequence). The CDR3 totals 13 residues. V lost 0 bases to trimming and J lost 6 bases, with 9 bases between them.

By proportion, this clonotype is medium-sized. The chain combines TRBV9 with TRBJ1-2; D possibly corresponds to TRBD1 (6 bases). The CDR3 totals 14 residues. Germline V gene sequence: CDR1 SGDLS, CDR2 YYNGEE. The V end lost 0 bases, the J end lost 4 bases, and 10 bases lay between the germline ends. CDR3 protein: CASSVGTGLYGYTF. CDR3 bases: TGTGCCAGCAGCGTAGGAACAGGGCTCTATGGCTACACCTTC.

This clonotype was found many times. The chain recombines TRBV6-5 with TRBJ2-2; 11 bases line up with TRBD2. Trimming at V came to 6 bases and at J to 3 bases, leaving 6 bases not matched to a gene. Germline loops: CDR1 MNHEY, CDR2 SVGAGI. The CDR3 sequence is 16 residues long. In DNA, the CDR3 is TGTGCCAGCAGCCCTACTAGCGGGAGTGACACCGGGGAGCTGTTTTTT. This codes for CASSPTSGSDTGELFF.

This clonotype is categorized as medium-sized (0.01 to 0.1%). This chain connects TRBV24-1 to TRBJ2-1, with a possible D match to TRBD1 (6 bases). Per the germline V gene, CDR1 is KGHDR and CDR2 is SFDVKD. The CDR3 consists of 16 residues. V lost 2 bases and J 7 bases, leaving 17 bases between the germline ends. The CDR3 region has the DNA TGTGCCACCAGTGATTCGTCGCGAGGGGGTTCGAATGAGCAGTTCTTC. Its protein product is CATSDSSRGGSNEQFF.

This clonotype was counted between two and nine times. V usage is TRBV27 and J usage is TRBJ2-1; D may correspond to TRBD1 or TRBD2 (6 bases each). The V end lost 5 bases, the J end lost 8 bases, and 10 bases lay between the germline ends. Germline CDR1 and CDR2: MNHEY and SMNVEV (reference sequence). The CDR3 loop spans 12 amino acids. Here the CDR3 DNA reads TGTGCCAGCAGTAAAGGGGGGTATGAGCAGTTCTTC. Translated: CASSKGGYEQFF.

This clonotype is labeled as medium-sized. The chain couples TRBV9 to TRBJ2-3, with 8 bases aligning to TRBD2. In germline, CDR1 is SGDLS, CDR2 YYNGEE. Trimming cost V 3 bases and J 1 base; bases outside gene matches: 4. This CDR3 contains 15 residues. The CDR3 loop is CASSAGGAGTDTQYF. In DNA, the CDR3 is TGTGCCAGCAGCGCCGGGGGGGCCGGCACAGATACGCAGTATTTT. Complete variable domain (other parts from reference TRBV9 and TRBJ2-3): DSGVTQTPKHLITATGQRVTLRCSPRSGDLSVYWYQQSLDQGLQFLIQYYNGEERAKGNILERFSAQQFPDLHSELNLSSLELGDSALYFCASSAGGAGTDTQYFGPGTRLTVL.

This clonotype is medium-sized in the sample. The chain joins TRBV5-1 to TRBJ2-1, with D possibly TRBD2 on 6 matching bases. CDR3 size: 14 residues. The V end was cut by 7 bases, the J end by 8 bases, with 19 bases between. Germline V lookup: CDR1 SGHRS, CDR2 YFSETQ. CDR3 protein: CASAGTLELHEQFF. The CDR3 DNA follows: TGCGCCAGCGCCGGGACTCTAGAATTGCATGAGCAGTTCTTC.

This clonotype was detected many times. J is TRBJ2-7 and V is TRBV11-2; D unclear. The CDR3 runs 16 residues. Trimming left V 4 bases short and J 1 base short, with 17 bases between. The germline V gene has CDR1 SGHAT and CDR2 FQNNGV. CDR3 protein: CASSSIVGAKSYEQYF. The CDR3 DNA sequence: TGTGCCAGCAGCTCCATTGTCGGAGCGAAGTCCTACGAGCAGTACTTC. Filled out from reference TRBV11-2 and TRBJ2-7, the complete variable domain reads EAGVAQSPRYKIIEKRQSVAFWCNPISGHATLYWYQQILGQGPKLLIQFQNNGVVDDSQLPKDRFSAERLKGVDSTLKIQPAKLEDSAVYLCASSSIVGAKSYEQYFGPGTRLTVT.

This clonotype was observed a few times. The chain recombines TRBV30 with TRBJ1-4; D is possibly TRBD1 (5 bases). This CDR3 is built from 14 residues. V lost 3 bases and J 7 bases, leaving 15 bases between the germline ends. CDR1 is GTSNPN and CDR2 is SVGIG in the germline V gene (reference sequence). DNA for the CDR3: TGTGCCTGGAGCCAGCCGGGGCGGGGTGAAAAACTGTTTTTT. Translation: CAWSQPGRGEKLFF.

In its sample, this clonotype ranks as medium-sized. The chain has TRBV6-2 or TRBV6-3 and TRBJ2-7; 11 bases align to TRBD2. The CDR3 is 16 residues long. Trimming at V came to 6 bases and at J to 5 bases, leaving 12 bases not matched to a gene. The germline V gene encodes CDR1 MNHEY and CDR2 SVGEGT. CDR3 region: CASSLGPTSGAHEQYF. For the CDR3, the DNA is TGTGCCAGCAGCCTAGGGCCGACTAGCGGGGCCCACGAGCAGTACTTC.

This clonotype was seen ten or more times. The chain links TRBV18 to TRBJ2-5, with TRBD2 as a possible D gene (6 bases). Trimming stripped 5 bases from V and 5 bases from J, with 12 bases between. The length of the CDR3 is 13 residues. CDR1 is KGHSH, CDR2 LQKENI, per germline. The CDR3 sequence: CASSMGLRETQYF. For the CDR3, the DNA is TGTGCCAGCTCAATGGGACTGAGGGAGACCCAGTACTTC.

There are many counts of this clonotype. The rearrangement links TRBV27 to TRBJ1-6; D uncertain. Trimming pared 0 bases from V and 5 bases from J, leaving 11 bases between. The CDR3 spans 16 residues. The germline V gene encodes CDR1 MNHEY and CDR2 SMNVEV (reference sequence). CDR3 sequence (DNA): TGTGCCAGCAGTTTATCATCTGGATTTAATAATTCACCCCTCCACTTT. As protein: CASSLSSGFNNSPLHF.

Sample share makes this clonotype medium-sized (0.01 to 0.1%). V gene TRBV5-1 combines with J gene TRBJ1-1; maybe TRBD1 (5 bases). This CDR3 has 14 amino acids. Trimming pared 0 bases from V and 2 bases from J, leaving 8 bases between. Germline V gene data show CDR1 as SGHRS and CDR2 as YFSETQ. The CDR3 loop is CASSLGGINTEAFF. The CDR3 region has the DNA TGCGCCAGCAGCTTGGGGGGCATCAACACTGAAGCTTTCTTT.

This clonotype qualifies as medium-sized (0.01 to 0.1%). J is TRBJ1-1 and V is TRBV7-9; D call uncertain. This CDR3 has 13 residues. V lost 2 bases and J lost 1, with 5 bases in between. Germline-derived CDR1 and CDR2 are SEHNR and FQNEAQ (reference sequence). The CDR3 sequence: CASSLYPNTEAFF. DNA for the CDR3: TGTGCCAGCAGCTTATATCCGAACACTGAAGCTTTCTTT. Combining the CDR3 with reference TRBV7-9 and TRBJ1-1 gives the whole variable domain DTGVSQNPRHKITKRGQNVTFRCDPISEHNRLYWYRQTLGQGPEFLTYFQNEAQLEKSRLLSDRFSAERPKGSFSTLEIQRTEQGDSAMYLCASSLYPNTEAFFGQGTRLTVV.